A selection of T cell receptor beta chains follows, all from one sample in a study of T cell responses to AZD1222 COVID-19 vaccine. Libraries were prepared by immunoSEQ multiplex PCR; TCRdb keeps only in-frame clonotypes and omits some of them. The table shows roughly 85,000 clones, with nearly 90% occurring only once. This specimen consisted of peripheral blood, obtained on day 0 of MenACWY control vaccination. These TCRs come from an adult in good health. Each CDR3 is given with its conserved first and last residue. Fields, in order: V gene, CDR3 protein.

TRBV3-1/TRBV3-2 CASSQDLLAGNTGELFF
TRBV12-5 CASGILAGYTDTQYF
TRBV6-2/TRBV6-3 CASSFPISDRNQPQHF
TRBV27 CASSLSGTRYEQYF
TRBV7-8 CASRSGGGAAEQFF
TRBV7-2 CASSLGGGTSGGRGQYF
TRBV24-1 CATSARTGSSYNEQFF
TRBV30 CAWSRDRGRWDTQYF
TRBV29-1 CSEISRDRGRSEQFF
TRBV2 CASSGGSGQGHEQYF